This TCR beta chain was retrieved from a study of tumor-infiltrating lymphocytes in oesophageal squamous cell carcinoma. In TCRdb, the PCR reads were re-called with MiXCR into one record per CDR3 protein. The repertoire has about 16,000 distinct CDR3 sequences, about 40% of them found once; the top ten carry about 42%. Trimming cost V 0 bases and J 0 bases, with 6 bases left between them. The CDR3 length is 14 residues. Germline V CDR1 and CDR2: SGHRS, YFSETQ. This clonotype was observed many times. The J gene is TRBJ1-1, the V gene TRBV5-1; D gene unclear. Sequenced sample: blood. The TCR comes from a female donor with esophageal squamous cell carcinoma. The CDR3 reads CASSLVSLNTEAFF. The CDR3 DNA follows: TGCGCCAGCAGCTTGGTCAGCCTGAACACTGAAGCTTTCTTT.